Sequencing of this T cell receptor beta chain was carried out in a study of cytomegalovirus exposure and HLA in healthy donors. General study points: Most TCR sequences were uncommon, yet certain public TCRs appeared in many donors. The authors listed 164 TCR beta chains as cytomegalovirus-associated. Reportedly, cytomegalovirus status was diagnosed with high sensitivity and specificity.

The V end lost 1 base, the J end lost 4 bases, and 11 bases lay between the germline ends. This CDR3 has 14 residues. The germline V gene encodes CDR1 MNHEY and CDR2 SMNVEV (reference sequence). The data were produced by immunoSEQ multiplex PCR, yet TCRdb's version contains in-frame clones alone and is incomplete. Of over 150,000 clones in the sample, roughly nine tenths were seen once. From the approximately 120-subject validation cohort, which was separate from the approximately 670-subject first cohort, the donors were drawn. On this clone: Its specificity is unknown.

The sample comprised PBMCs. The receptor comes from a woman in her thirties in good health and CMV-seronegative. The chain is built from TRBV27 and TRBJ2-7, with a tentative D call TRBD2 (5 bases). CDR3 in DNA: TGTGCCAGCAGTTTATTAATATCGGGATACGAGCAGTACTTC. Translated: CASSLLISGYEQYF.